The 26 T cell receptor beta chains listed next were all sequenced from one sample in a study of blood T cells in healthy people across ages. Sample-barcoded 5' priming and a J-beta primer mix drove a second PCR of roughly 7 to 11 cycles. TCRdb re-analysed the 5' RACE reads in MiXCR, keeping a single row per CDR3 protein. Of about 1.5 million distinct CDR3 sequences in the sample, 35% to 45% were seen once. Specimen: blood. These receptors originate from a woman between 18 and 29 years old in good health.

This clonotype was observed a few times. The rearrangement links TRBV12-3 or TRBV12-4 to TRBJ1-5; maybe TRBD1 (5 bases). V dropped 5 bases and J dropped 5 bases, with 22 bases sitting between them. The CDR3 runs 17 residues. The CDR3 DNA reads as TGTGCCAGCAGTCCTAGGGGAGTGGGAATGGCGGATCAGCCCCAGCATTTT. Translation: CASSPRGVGMADQPQHF.

V usage is TRBV10-3 and J usage is TRBJ2-3; TRBD2 agrees at 9 bases. J was trimmed by 0 bases and V by 0 bases; bases with no gene match: 4. The V gene's germline CDR1 is ENHRY and CDR2 SYGVKD. This CDR3 spans 17 amino acids. The CDR3 reads CAISESILAGSTDTQYF. The CDR3 coding sequence is TGTGCCATCAGTGAGTCGATTCTAGCGGGAAGCACAGATACGCAGTATTTT.

CDR3 protein: CASSPSVKETQYF. The CDR3 region has the DNA TGTGCCAGCTCACCCAGCGTGAAAGAGACCCAGTACTTC. V gene TRBV18 combines with J gene TRBJ2-5, with no clear D. The CDR3 totals 13 residues. The germline V gene has CDR1 KGHSH and CDR2 LQKENI. Trimming left V 3 bases short and J 3 bases short, with 8 bases between.

The chain has TRBV27 and TRBJ1-1; D possibly corresponds to TRBD1 (5 bases). This CDR3 has 12 amino acids. Germline lookup yields CDR1 MNHEY and CDR2 SMNVEV (reference sequence). V was clipped by 8 bases and J by 8 bases, with 15 bases between them. The CDR3 DNA follows: TGTGCCAGCCGACCTTCGGGGGGGGAAGCTTTCTTT. It translates to CASRPSGGEAFF.

The chain has TRBV6-5 and TRBJ2-1, with D perhaps TRBD2 (6 bases). This CDR3 has 12 amino acids. Between the trimmed V and J ends, which lost 7 bases and 7 bases, there was a span of 11 bases. Germline values: CDR1 MNHEY, CDR2 SVGAGI. The CDR3 DNA sequence: TGTGCCAGCACCTTCGGGGGAAATGAGCAGTTCTTC. This encodes CASTFGGNEQFF.

V usage is TRBV12-3 or TRBV12-4 and J usage is TRBJ2-7; tentative D call: TRBD2 (5 bases). Trimming stripped 6 bases from V and 12 bases from J, with 21 bases between. This CDR3 is 13 amino acids long. DNA for the CDR3: TGTGCCAGCAGGACCGGGATCCCGGAGACCCGGTACTTC. It yields the protein CASRTGIPETRYF.

This clonotype showed up just a few times. V gene TRBV4-1 combines with J gene TRBJ2-3; 11 bases are shared with TRBD2. The CDR3 loop spans 19 amino acids. V lost 2 bases, J lost 2 bases, and 12 bases stayed unmatched. The germline V gene has CDR1 MGHRA and CDR2 YSYEKL. CDR3 DNA: TGCGCCAGCAGCCAAATTAGCGGGAGGGTCCTAAGTGTCACAGATACGCAGTATTTT. Encoded protein: CASSQISGRVLSVTDTQYF.

The chain carries TRBV4-2 and TRBJ2-7; D is perhaps TRBD2 (6 bases). Per germline, CDR1 LGHNA and CDR2 YNFKEQ. The V end was cut by 1 base, the J end by 0 bases, with 13 bases between. This CDR3 has 16 residues. The CDR3 sequence is CASSQGGGESSYEQYF. The CDR3 DNA reads as TGTGCCAGCAGCCAAGGGGGCGGGGAGAGCTCCTACGAGCAGTACTTC.

The rearrangement uses TRBV20-1 and TRBJ1-2; the D gene is possibly TRBD1 (5 bases). Germline CDR1 and CDR2: DFQATT and SNEGSKA (reference sequence). The CDR3 sequence is 14 residues long. V was pared by 0 bases and J by 5 bases, with 13 bases between. The DNA of the CDR3 is TGCAGTGCTAGAGATCCGGGACTGGTATATGGCTACACCTTC. Translation gives CSARDPGLVYGYTF.

The chain joins TRBV6-6 to TRBJ2-1, with TRBD1 as a possible D gene (6 bases). CDR3 length equals 14 residues. Germline CDR1 is MNHNY and CDR2 is SVGAGI (reference sequence). The V and J ends lost 6 bases and 5 bases respectively, with 14 bases between them. CDR3 in DNA: TGTGCCAGCAGCTCCGGGACAATCAACAATGAGCAGTTCTTC. As protein: CASSSGTINNEQFF.

The V call is TRBV27, the J call TRBJ2-4, with TRBD1 as a possible D gene (6 bases). CDR3 length: 16 amino acids. Germline V gives CDR1 MNHEY, CDR2 SMNVEV (reference sequence). V dropped 5 bases and J dropped 0 bases, with 14 bases sitting between them. DNA for the CDR3: TGTGCCAGCAGTCCCCTGCAGGGGATAGCCAAAAACATTCAGTACTTC. Translated: CASSPLQGIAKNIQYF.

A note on this clonotype: The junction shows a germline mismatch at one end, possibly a read error. This chain uses TRBV24-1 with TRBJ2-1; 9 bases are a match to TRBD2. The CDR3 spans 15 residues. Per the germline V gene, CDR1 is KGHDR and CDR2 is SFDVKD. CDR3 loop: CATSHPAGGYNERFF. For the CDR3, the DNA is TGTGCCACCAGTCATCCAGCGGGAGGTTATAATGAGCGGTTCTTC.

This clonotype was seen a few times. This chain links TRBV27 with TRBJ2-5; TRBD2 agrees at 12 bases. V gave up 6 bases and J gave up 5 bases; unmatched junction bases: 7. CDR3 size: 15 residues. Germline V gene sequence: CDR1 MNHEY, CDR2 SMNVEV (reference sequence). The CDR3 DNA is TGTGCCAGCAGCGCTAGCGGGGGGGAATTGGAGACCCAGTACTTC. It is translated as CASSASGGELETQYF.

The chain recombines TRBV20-1 with TRBJ2-1; 11 positions agree with TRBD2. The assigned J gene may be wrong: the sequence end matches TRBJ2-7 better. CDR1 DFQATT and CDR2 SNEGSKA come from the germline V gene (reference sequence). The CDR3 has 20 residues. The CDR3 DNA sequence: TGCAGTGCTAGAGCCTGGACTAGCGGGCATTTAAAGAGCTCCTACAATGAGCAGTACTTC. It codes for CSARAWTSGHLKSSYNEQYF.

The V and J genes are TRBV10-3 and TRBJ2-1; a weak D match, TRBD1 (5 bases). The CDR3 totals 11 residues. The germline gives CDR1 ENHRY, CDR2 SYGVKD. The ends were cut back, 6 bases at V and 9 bases at J, with 9 bases in the middle. This CDR3 reads CAIRTDSEQFF. The CDR3 nucleotides are TGTGCCATCAGGACTGACAGTGAGCAGTTCTTC.

In its sample, this clonotype was seen a few times. The chain uses TRBV2 and TRBJ2-1; 8 bases are a match to TRBD2. With 10 bases clipped from V and 6 bases from J, the junction kept 5 bases outside the gene matches. CDR1 is SNHLY, CDR2 FYNNEI, per germline. The CDR3 runs 12 residues. CDR3: CATELAVNEQFF. The DNA for the CDR3 is TGTGCCACCGAACTAGCGGTCAATGAGCAGTTCTTC.

The sample holds a few counts of this clonotype. This chain links TRBV30 with TRBJ1-2; 9 bases are shared with TRBD1. The V gene's germline CDR1 is GTSNPN and CDR2 SVGIG (reference sequence). The junction had 13 bases not matched to a gene; V was cut back by 3 bases and J by 8 bases. This CDR3 region has 15 residues. CDR3 sequence (DNA): TGTGCCTGGAGATTACAGGGGGCACCCGGCAGGGGCTACACCTTC. Protein product: CAWRLQGAPGRGYTF.

This clonotype has a handful of counts. J is TRBJ1-2 and V is TRBV4-1; D is possibly TRBD1 (5 bases). Looked up from germline, CDR1 is MGHRA and CDR2 is YSYEKL. CDR3 length: 16 amino acids. Trimming removed 2 bases from V and 0 bases from J, with 13 bases in between. CDR3 coding DNA: TGCGCCAGCAGCCAACCCCGGGACCGAGCTAACTATGGCTACACCTTC. It specifies CASSQPRDRANYGYTF.

In its sample, this clonotype was seen many times. The rearrangement joins TRBV5-1 to TRBJ2-1, with TRBD2 matching over 14 bases. Germline assignment: CDR1 SGHRS and CDR2 YFSETQ. V trimming: 4 bases; J trimming: 0 bases; junction bases outside the gene matches: 3. The CDR3 totals 17 residues. CDR3 residues: CASSPGLAGVSYNEQFF. Written as DNA, the CDR3 is TGCGCCAGCAGCCCGGGACTAGCGGGAGTCTCCTACAATGAGCAGTTCTTC.

This clonotype occurred a few times. The chain combines TRBV12-3 or TRBV12-4 with TRBJ2-7, with 8 bases identical to TRBD2. The CDR3 runs to 14 residues. J lost 4 bases, V lost 6 bases, and 8 bases had no gene match. The DNA of the CDR3 is TGTGCCAGCAGACAAAGCGGGAGCACTTACGAGCAGTACTTC. It is translated as CASRQSGSTYEQYF.

This clonotype was detected only a few times. V is TRBV6-5 and J is TRBJ1-1; tentative D call: TRBD1 (5 bases). In germline, CDR1 is MNHEY, CDR2 SVGAGI. V dropped 3 bases and J dropped 1 base, with 15 bases sitting between them. The CDR3 runs 16 residues. The DNA of the CDR3 is TGTGCCAGCAGTTATCTCGCCTTCACAGGGAACACTGAAGCTTTCTTT. This translates into CASSYLAFTGNTEAFF.

This clonotype has only a few counts. The rearrangement joins TRBV7-2 to TRBJ2-1; TRBD2 might be the D (6 bases). Between the trimmed V and J ends, which lost 1 base and 9 bases, there was a span of 13 bases. CDR1 is SGHTA and CDR2 is FQGNSA in the germline V gene. The CDR3 runs to 14 residues. The CDR3 sequence is CASSLVVSGIEQFF. The DNA of the CDR3 is TGTGCCAGCAGCTTAGTCGTTAGCGGTATTGAGCAGTTCTTC.

With respect to this clonotype: One junction end does not reproduce the germline sequence, and a read error may be involved. The V call is TRBV6-5, the J call TRBJ1-5; D is unclear. CDR3 length: 15 residues. CDR1 and CDR2 (germline): MNHEY, SVGAGI. The CDR3 nucleotides read TGTGCCAGCAGTCACTCCCGGAACCCATATCAGCCCCAGCATTTT. Protein: CASSHSRNPYQPQHF.

This clonotype has just one count. This sequence joins TRBV11-2 and TRBJ2-3; 11 bases align to TRBD2. This CDR3 contains 16 residues. V trimming: 5 bases; J trimming: 1 base; junction bases outside the gene matches: 5. Germline V lookup: CDR1 SGHAT, CDR2 FQNNGV. The CDR3 spells CASSNLAGGRTDTQYF. CDR3 nucleotides: TGTGCCAGCAGCAACTTAGCGGGGGGGCGCACAGATACGCAGTATTTT.

The chain has TRBV14 and TRBJ2-7; unclear D gene. The germline V gene has CDR1 SGHDN and CDR2 FVKESK. The CDR3 is 16 residues long. V was trimmed by 0 bases and J by 2 bases, leaving 14 bases between them. The CDR3 nucleotides read TGTGCCAGCAGCCAAGATGACACAGTACTCACCTACGAGCAGTACTTC. It translates to CASSQDDTVLTYEQYF.

This rearrangement joins TRBV11-2 to TRBJ2-7; no clear D gene. V was clipped by 5 bases and J by 3 bases, with 8 bases between them. CDR3 size: 12 residues. CDR1 and CDR2 (germline): SGHAT, FQNNGV. CDR3 protein: CASSRYDYEQYF. The CDR3 DNA sequence: TGTGCCAGCAGCCGATATGACTACGAGCAGTACTTC.